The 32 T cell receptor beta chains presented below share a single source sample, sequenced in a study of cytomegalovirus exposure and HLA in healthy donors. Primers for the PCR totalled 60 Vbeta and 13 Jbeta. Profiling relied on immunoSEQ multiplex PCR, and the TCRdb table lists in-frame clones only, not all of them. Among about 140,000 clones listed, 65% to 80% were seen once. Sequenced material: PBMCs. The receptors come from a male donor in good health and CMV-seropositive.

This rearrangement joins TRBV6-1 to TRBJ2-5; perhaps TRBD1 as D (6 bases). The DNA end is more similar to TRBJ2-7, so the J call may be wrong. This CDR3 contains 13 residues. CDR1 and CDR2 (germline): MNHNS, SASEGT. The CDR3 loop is CASSRTGTYEQYF. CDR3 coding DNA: TGTGCCAGCTCCAGAACAGGGACCTACGAGCAGTACTTC.

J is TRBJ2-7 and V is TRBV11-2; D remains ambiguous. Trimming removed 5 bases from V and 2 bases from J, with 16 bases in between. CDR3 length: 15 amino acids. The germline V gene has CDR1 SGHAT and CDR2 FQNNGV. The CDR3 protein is CASSPTVRGTYEQYF. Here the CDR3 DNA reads TGTGCCAGCAGCCCTACCGTTCGAGGAACCTACGAGCAGTACTTC. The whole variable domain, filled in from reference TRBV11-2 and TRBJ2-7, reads EAGVAQSPRYKIIEKRQSVAFWCNPISGHATLYWYQQILGQGPKLLIQFQNNGVVDDSQLPKDRFSAERLKGVDSTLKIQPAKLEDSAVYLCASSPTVRGTYEQYFGPGTRLTVT.

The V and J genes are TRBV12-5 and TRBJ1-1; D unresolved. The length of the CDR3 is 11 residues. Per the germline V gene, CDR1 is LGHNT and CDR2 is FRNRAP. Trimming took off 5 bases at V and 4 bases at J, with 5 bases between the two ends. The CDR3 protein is CASGTGTEAFF. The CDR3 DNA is TGTGCTAGTGGTACTGGCACTGAAGCTTTCTTT.

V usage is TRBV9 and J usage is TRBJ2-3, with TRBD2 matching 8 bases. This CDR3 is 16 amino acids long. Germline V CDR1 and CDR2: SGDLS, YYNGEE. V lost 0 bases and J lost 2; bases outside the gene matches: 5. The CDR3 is CASSVGASGYTDTQYF. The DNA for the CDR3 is TGTGCCAGCAGCGTAGGCGCTAGCGGGTACACAGATACGCAGTATTTT. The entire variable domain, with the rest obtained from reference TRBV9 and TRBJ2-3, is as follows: DSGVTQTPKHLITATGQRVTLRCSPRSGDLSVYWYQQSLDQGLQFLIQYYNGEERAKGNILERFSAQQFPDLHSELNLSSLELGDSALYFCASSVGASGYTDTQYFGPGTRLTVL.

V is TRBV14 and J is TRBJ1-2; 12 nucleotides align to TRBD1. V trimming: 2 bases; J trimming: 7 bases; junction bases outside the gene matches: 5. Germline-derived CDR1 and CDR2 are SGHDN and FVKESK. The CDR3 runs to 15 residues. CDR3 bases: TGTGCCAGCAGCCAACCGGGACAGGGGGCATTTGGCTACACCTTC. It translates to CASSQPGQGAFGYTF.

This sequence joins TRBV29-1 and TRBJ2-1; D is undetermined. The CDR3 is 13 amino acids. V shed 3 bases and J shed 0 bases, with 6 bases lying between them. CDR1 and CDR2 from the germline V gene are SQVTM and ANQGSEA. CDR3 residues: CSVDPSSYNEQFF. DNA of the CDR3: TGCAGCGTTGACCCCAGCTCCTACAATGAGCAGTTCTTC.

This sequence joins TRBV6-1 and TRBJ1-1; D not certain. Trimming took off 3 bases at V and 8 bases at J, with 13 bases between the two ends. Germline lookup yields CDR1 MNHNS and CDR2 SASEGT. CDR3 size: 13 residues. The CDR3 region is CASSESFRVEAFF. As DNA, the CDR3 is TGTGCCAGCAGTGAGTCCTTTCGGGTGGAAGCTTTCTTT.

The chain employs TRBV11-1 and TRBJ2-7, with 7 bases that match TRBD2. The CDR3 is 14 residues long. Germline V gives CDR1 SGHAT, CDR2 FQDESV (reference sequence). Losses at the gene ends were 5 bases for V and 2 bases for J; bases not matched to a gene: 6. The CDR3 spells CASSPSGAPYEQYF. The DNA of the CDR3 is TGTGCCAGCAGCCCAAGCGGGGCCCCCTACGAGCAGTACTTC.

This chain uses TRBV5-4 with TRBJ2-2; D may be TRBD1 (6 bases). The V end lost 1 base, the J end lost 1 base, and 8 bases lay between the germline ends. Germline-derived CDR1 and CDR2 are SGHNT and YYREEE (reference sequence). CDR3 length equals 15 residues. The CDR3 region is CASSLSRGNTGELFF. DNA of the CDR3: TGTGCCAGCAGCTTGAGCAGGGGGAACACCGGGGAGCTGTTTTTT.

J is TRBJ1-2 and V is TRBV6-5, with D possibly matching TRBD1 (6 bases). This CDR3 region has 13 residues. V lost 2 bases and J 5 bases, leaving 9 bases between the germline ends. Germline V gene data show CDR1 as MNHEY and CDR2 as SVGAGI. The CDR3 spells CASSYATGYGYTF. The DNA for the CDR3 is TGTGCCAGCAGTTACGCTACAGGGTATGGCTACACCTTC.

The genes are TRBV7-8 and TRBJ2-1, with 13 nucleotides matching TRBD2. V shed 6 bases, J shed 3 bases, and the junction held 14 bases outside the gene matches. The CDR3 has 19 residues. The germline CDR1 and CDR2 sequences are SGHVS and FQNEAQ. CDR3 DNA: TGTGCCAGCAGATTGTCCGGGACTAGCGGGATTGGAGGCTACAATGAGCAGTTCTTC. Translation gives CASRLSGTSGIGGYNEQFF.

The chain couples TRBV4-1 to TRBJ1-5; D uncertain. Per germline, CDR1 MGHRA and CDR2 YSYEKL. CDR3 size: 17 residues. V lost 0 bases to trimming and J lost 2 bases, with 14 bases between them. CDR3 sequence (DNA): TGCGCCAGCAGCCAAGATACGCGGTTAGATGGCAATCAGCCCCAGCATTTT. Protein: CASSQDTRLDGNQPQHF.

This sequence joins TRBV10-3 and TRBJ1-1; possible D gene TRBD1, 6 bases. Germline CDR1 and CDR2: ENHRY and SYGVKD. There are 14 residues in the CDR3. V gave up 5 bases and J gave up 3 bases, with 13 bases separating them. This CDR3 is CAISTGTKHTEAFF. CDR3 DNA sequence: TGTGCCATCAGTACCGGGACAAAACACACTGAAGCTTTCTTT.

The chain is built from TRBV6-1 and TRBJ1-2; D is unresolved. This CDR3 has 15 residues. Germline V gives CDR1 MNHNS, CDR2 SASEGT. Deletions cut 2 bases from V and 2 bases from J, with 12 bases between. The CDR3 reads CASSEPGKLNYGYTF. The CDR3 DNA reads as TGTGCCAGCAGTGAACCCGGGAAGCTAAACTATGGCTACACCTTC.

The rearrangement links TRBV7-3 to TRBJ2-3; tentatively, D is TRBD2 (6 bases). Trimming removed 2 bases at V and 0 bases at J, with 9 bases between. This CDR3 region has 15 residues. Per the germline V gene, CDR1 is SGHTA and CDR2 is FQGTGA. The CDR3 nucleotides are TGTGCCAGCAGCTTATATAGCGGCAGCACAGATACGCAGTATTTT. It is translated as CASSLYSGSTDTQYF.

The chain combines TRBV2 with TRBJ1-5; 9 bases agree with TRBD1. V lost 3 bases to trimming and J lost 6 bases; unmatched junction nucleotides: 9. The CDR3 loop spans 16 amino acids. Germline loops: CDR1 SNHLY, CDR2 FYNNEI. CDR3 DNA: TGTGCCAGCAGTGAGGACACAGGGGGCAAGGGTCAGCCCCAGCATTTT. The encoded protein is CASSEDTGGKGQPQHF. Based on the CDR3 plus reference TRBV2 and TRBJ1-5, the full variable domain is EPEVTQTPSHQVTQMGQEVILRCVPISNHLYFYWYRQILGQKVEFLVSFYNNEISEKSEIFDDQFSVERPDGSNFTLKIRSTKLEDSAMYFCASSEDTGGKGQPQHFGDGTRLSIL.

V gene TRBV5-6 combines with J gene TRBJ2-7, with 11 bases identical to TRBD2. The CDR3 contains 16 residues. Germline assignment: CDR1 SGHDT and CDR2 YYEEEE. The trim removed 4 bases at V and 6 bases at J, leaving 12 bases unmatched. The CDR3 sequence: CASSKPGLAELLEQYF. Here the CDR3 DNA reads TGTGCCAGCAGCAAACCGGGACTAGCGGAGCTCCTCGAGCAGTACTTC.

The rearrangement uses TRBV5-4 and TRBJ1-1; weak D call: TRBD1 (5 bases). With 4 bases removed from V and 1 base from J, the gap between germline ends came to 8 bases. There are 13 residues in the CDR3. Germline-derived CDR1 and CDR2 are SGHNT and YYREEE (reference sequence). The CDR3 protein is CASSIDRNTEAFF. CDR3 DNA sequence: TGTGCCAGCAGCATCGACAGGAACACTGAAGCTTTCTTT.

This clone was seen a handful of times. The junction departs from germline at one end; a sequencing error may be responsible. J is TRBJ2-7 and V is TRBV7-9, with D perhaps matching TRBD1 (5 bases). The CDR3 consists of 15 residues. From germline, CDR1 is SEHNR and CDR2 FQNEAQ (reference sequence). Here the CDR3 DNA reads TGTTCCAGCAGCTTAGCCCCCGACAGCACCTACGAGCAGTACTTC. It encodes CSSSLAPDSTYEQYF.

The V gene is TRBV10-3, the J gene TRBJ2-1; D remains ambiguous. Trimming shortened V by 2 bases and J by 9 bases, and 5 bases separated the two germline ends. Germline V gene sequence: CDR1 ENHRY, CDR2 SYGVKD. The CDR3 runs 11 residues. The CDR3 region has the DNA TGTGCCATCAGTGAGGAGCTTGAGCAGTTCTTC. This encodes CAISEELEQFF.

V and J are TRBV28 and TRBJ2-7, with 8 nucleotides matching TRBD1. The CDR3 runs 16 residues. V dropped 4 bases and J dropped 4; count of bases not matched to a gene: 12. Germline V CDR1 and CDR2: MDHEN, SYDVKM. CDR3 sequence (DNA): TGTGCCAGCAGTTCCACGCTCAGGGGGCTGCCGTACGAGCAGTACTTC. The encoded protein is CASSSTLRGLPYEQYF. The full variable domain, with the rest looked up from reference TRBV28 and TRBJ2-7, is DVKVTQSSRYLVKRTGEKVFLECVQDMDHENMFWYRQDPGLGLRLIYFSYDVKMKEKGDIPEGYSVSREKKERFSLILESASTNQTSMYLCASSSTLRGLPYEQYFGPGTRLTVT.

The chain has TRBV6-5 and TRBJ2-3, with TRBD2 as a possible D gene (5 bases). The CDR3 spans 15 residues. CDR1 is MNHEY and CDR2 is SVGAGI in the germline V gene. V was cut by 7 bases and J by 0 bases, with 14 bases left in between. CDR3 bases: TGTGCCAGCACCCAGCGGAGAACTAGCACAGATACGCAGTATTTT. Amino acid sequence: CASTQRRTSTDTQYF.

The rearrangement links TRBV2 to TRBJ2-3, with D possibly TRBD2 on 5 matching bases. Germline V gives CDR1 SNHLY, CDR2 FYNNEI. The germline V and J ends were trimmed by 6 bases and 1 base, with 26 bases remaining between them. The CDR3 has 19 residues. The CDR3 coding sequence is TGTGCCAGCAGAGCGGTCACAAGAGGACTCCCAAGGGGCACAGATACGCAGTATTTT. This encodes CASRAVTRGLPRGTDTQYF.

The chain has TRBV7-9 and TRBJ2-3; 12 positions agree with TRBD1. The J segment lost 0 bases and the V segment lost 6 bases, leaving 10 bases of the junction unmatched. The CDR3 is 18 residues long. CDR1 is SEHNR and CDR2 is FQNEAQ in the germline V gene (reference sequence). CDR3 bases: TGTGCCAGCAGTCCACCGGGACAGGGGGCTGTTAGCACAGATACGCAGTATTTT. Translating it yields CASSPPGQGAVSTDTQYF.

The CDR3 protein is CAWSGLREEGNYEQYF. The CDR3 bases are TGTGCCTGGAGTGGGTTGCGGGAGGAGGGTAACTACGAGCAGTACTTC. V gene TRBV30 combines with J gene TRBJ2-7, with 8 nucleotides matching TRBD2. CDR1 GTSNPN and CDR2 SVGIG come from the germline V gene (reference sequence). The ends lost 1 base at V and 3 bases at J; junction bases unmatched: 11. The CDR3 consists of 16 residues.

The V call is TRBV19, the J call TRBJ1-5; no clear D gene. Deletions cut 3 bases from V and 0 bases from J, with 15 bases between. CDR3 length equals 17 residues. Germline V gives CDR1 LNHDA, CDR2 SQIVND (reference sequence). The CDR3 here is CASSMSGERGSNQPQHF. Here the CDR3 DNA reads TGTGCCAGTAGTATGAGTGGGGAGAGAGGTAGCAATCAGCCCCAGCATTTT. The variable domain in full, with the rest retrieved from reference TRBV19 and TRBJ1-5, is DGGITQSPKYLFRKEGQNVTLSCEQNLNHDAMYWYRQDPGQGLRLIYYSQIVNDFQKGDIAEGYSVSREKKESFPLTVTSAQKNPTAFYLCASSMSGERGSNQPQHFGDGTRLSIL.

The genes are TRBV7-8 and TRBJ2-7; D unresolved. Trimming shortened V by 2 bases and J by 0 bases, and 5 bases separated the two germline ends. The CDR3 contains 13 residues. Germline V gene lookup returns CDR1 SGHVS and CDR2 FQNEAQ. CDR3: CASSLSGSYEQYF. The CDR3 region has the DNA TGTGCCAGCAGCTTATCAGGCTCCTACGAGCAGTACTTC.

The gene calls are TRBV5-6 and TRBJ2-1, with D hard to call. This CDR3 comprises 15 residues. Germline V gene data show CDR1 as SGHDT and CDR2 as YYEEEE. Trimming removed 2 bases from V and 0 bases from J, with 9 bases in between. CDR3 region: CASSLSYSSYNEQFF. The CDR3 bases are TGTGCCAGCAGCTTATCCTATAGCTCCTACAATGAGCAGTTCTTC.

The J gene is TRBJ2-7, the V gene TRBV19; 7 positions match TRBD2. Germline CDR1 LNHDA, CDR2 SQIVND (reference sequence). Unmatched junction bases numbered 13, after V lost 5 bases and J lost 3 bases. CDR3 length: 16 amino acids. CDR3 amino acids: CASSLFGRRDYYEQYF. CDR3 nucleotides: TGTGCCAGTAGTCTCTTCGGGCGCCGGGACTACTACGAGCAGTACTTC.

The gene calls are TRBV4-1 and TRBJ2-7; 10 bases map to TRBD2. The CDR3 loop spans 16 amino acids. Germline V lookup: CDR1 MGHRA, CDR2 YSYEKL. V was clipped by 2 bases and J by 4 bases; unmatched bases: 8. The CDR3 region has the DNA TGCGCCAGCAGCCAACTAGCGGGGGCCCAGGGGTACGAGCAGTACTTC. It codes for CASSQLAGAQGYEQYF.

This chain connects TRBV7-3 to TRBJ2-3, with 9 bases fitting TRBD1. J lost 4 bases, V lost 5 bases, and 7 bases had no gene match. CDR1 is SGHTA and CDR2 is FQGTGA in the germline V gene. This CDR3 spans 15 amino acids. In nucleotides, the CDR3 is TGTGCCAGCAGCGTCACAGGGGGCTCATCAGATACGCAGTATTTT. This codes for CASSVTGGSSDTQYF.

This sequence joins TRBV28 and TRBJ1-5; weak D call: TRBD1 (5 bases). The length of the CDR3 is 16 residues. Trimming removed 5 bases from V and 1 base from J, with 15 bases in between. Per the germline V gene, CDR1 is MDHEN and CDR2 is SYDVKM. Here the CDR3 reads CASSTRTPSSNQPQHF. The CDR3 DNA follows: TGTGCCAGCAGTACCCGGACACCATCGAGCAATCAGCCCCAGCATTTT.